The T cell receptor beta chain described here comes from a study of cytomegalovirus exposure and HLA in healthy donors. Overall study context: Sequencing of some 200 million T cells in an earlier analysis found some 100 million unique TCR beta sequences.

Germline CDR1 and CDR2: SGDLS and YYNGEE. The CDR3 is 16 residues long. V trimming: 0 bases; J trimming: 5 bases; junction bases outside the gene matches: 7. The study ran its PCR with 60 Vbeta and 13 Jbeta primers. Assay: immunoSEQ multiplex PCR; the TCRdb copy retains only in-frame clones and omits some. The sample includes more than 100,000 clones, around four fifths seen only once; the top ten take 1.5% to 1.7%. This TCR was sampled from a man in his forties in good health and CMV-seronegative. The V call is TRBV9, the J call TRBJ2-7; 11 bases map to TRBD2. What was sequenced was PBMCs. CDR3 residues: CASSVELAGAKDEQYF. As DNA, the CDR3 is TGTGCCAGCAGCGTAGAACTAGCGGGAGCGAAAGACGAGCAGTACTTC.